The 16 T cell receptor beta chains presented below share a single source sample, sequenced in a study of blood T cell repertoires in COVID-19. Sequenced by immunoSEQ multiplex PCR; TCRdb stores in-frame clones only, minus some. This sample yields tens of thousands of clones, of which roughly 88% are seen a single time; about 4.3% belongs to the top ten. The sequenced sample consisted of peripheral blood. The receptors shown here come from a man between 60 and 75 years old with acute or convalescent COVID-19.

The chain recombines TRBV7-8 with TRBJ2-4; 12 bases are a match to TRBD2. J lost 0 bases, V lost 0 bases, and 12 bases had no gene match. There are 21 residues in the CDR3. The V gene's germline CDR1 is SGHVS and CDR2 FQNEAQ. The CDR3 spells CASSLAPTSGSGFQAKNIQYF. For the CDR3, the DNA is TGTGCCAGCAGCTTAGCCCCGACTAGCGGGAGTGGTTTTCAAGCCAAAAACATTCAGTACTTC.

The DNA of the CDR3 is TGCAGCGTCGGAGGGGCCTCCTACGAGCAGTACTTC. Amino acid sequence: CSVGGASYEQYF. The chain combines TRBV29-1 with TRBJ2-7; the D gene is possibly TRBD2 (6 bases). Trimming took 6 bases from V and 0 from J, leaving 9 bases between them. CDR1 is SQVTM, CDR2 ANQGSEA, per germline. This CDR3 is built from 12 residues.

The chain links TRBV11-2 to TRBJ2-7; tentatively, D is TRBD1 (6 bases). The germline V and J ends were trimmed by 8 bases and 12 bases, with 8 bases remaining between them. Germline CDR1 SGHAT, CDR2 FQNNGV. This CDR3 is 8 amino acids long. The CDR3 loop is CASGQTYF. In nucleotides, the CDR3 is TGTGCCAGCGGACAGACGTACTTC.

The gene calls are TRBV6-5 and TRBJ1-3, with D unresolved. Germline-derived CDR1 and CDR2 are MNHEY and SVGAGI. The CDR3 totals 13 residues. The germline V and J ends were trimmed by 8 bases and 8 bases, with 16 bases remaining between them. The CDR3 here is CASSLRQSDTIYF. The CDR3 DNA sequence: TGTGCCAGCTCCCTTAGACAATCGGACACCATATATTTT.

This chain connects TRBV7-2 to TRBJ2-1; 9 bases are a match to TRBD1. J was trimmed by 2 bases and V by 5 bases; bases with no gene match: 13. The CDR3 loop spans 18 amino acids. Per germline, CDR1 SGHTA and CDR2 FQGNSA. CDR3 in amino acids: CASSVKTPGQGPYNEQFF. The CDR3 bases are TGTGCCAGCAGCGTTAAGACGCCGGGACAGGGCCCCTACAATGAGCAGTTCTTC.

The genes are TRBV3-1 (or the pseudogene TRBV3-2) and TRBJ1-1, with 8 positions matching TRBD1. Germline-derived CDR1 and CDR2 are LGHDT and YNNKEL (reference sequence). This CDR3 spans 13 amino acids. J gave up 1 base and V 5 bases, and 0 bases lay outside the gene matches. Here the CDR3 DNA reads TGTGCCAGCAGCACAGGGGGGAACACTGAAGCTTTCTTT. Translating gives CASSTGGNTEAFF.

The V call is TRBV5-6, the J call TRBJ1-1; TRBD1 matches 7 bases. CDR3 size: 15 residues. In germline, CDR1 is SGHDT, CDR2 YYEEEE. Germline trimming cut 4 bases from V and 4 bases from J; bases unmatched to any gene: 10. This CDR3 is CASSKLRDRSTEAFF. In nucleotides, the CDR3 is TGTGCCAGCAGCAAACTCCGGGACAGAAGCACTGAAGCTTTCTTT.

This chain connects TRBV5-4 to TRBJ2-7; 8 bases are a match to TRBD1. Germline trimming cut 1 base from V and 6 bases from J; bases unmatched to any gene: 9. The CDR3 is 15 residues long. Germline CDR1 reads SGHNT; CDR2 reads YYREEE (reference sequence). The CDR3 DNA is TGTGCCAGCAGCTTGTACGACAGGGGCTTCGGCGAGCAGTACTTC. This gives the protein CASSLYDRGFGEQYF.

This clone was counted between two and nine times. J is TRBJ2-5 and V is TRBV4-2; 11 positions agree with TRBD2. V lost 1 base to trimming and J lost 1 base; unmatched junction nucleotides: 5. CDR3 length equals 17 residues. From germline, CDR1 is LGHNA and CDR2 YNFKEQ. CDR3 sequence (DNA): TGTGCCAGCAGCCAAGGACAGACTAGCGGGGCCCAAGAGACCCAGTACTTC. Its translation: CASSQGQTSGAQETQYF.

The chain has TRBV6-5 and TRBJ2-7; TRBD2 might be the D (6 bases). The CDR3 has 14 amino acids. Germline V gene data show CDR1 as MNHEY and CDR2 as SVGAGI. Trimming took 6 bases from V and 9 from J, leaving 21 bases between them. As DNA, the CDR3 is TGTGCCAGCAGCCCGACAACCCCGGTGGGAGGGCAGTACTTC. Translation gives CASSPTTPVGGQYF.

This clone occurred many times. The chain joins TRBV11-2 to TRBJ1-1; D not certain. Per the germline V gene, CDR1 is SGHAT and CDR2 is FQNNGV. Trimming took 5 bases from V and 1 from J, leaving 5 bases between them. The CDR3 spans 12 residues. In DNA, the CDR3 is TGTGCCAGCAGCCAGTGGAACACTGAAGCTTTCTTT. Its translation: CASSQWNTEAFF.

The chain uses TRBV5-1 and TRBJ2-1, with no clear D. Trimming stripped 3 bases from V and 6 bases from J, with 13 bases between. This CDR3 has 14 residues. Germline V lookup: CDR1 SGHRS, CDR2 YFSETQ. The CDR3 spells CASSSQSGLNEQFF. The CDR3 region has the DNA TGCGCCAGCAGCTCTCAGTCGGGTCTCAATGAGCAGTTCTTC.

The chain uses TRBV5-4 and TRBJ1-1; 9 nucleotides line up with TRBD1. Germline lookup yields CDR1 SGHNT and CDR2 YYREEE (reference sequence). There are 14 residues in the CDR3. J gave up 1 base and V 3 bases, and 1 base lay outside the gene matches. The CDR3 region has the DNA TGTGCCAGCAGCTGGGGACAGGGGAACACTGAAGCTTTCTTT. Translated, it gives CASSWGQGNTEAFF.

This chain uses TRBV7-7 with TRBJ2-2, with 9 bases lining up with TRBD1. Germline V gives CDR1 SSHAT, CDR2 FNYEAQ (reference sequence). J lost 5 bases, V lost 5 bases, and 6 bases had no gene match. The CDR3 is 15 amino acids. CDR3 protein: CASSAGTGNTGELFF. The CDR3 nucleotides read TGTGCCAGCAGCGCGGGGACAGGGAATACCGGGGAGCTGTTTTTT.

The rearrangement links TRBV30 to TRBJ1-3, with D uncertain. The CDR3 loop spans 12 amino acids. The ends were cut back, 8 bases at V and 0 bases at J, with 8 bases in the middle. Germline CDR1 reads GTSNPN; CDR2 reads SVGIG (reference sequence). As DNA, the CDR3 is TGTGCCCTATCTCTCTCTGGAAACACCATATATTTT. Protein sequence: CALSLSGNTIYF.

This clone has only a few counts. CDR3 region: CASSMGRQGNTGELFF. The CDR3 nucleotides read TGTGCCAGTAGTATGGGAAGACAGGGGAACACCGGGGAGCTGTTTTTT. The chain combines TRBV19 with TRBJ2-2, with TRBD1 matching 7 bases. Trimming at V came to 3 bases and at J to 1 base, leaving 5 bases not matched to a gene. The CDR3 sequence is 16 residues long. The germline V gene encodes CDR1 LNHDA and CDR2 SQIVND (reference sequence).